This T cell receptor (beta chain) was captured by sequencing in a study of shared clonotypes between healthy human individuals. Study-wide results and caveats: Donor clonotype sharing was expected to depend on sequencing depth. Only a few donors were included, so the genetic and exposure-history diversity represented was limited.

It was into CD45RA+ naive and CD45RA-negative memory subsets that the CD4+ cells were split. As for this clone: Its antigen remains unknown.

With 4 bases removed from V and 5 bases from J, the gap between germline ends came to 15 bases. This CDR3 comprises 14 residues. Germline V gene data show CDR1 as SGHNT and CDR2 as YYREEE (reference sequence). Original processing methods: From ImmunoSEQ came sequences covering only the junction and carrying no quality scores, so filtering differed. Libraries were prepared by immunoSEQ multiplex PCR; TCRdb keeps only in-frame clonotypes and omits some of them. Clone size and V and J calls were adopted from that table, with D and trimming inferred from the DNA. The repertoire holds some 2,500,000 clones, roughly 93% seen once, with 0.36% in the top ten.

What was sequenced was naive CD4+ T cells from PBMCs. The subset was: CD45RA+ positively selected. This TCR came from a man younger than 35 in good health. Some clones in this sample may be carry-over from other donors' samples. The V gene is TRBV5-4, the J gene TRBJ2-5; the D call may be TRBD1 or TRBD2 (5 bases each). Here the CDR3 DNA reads TGTGCCAGCAGCCGGGACCCCGGATCGGAGACCCAGTACTTC. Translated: CASSRDPGSETQYF. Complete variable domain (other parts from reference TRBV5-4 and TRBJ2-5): ETGVTQSPTHLIKTRGQQVTLRCSSQSGHNTVSWYQQALGQGPQFIFQYYREEENGRGNFPPRFSGLQFPNYSSELNVNALELDDSALYLCASSRDPGSETQYFGPGTRLLVL.